Shown below are 22 T cell receptor beta chains from a single sample sequenced in a study of sequential checkpoint blockade in melanoma. Sequencing was performed with immunoSEQ multiplex PCR; in TCRdb, only in-frame clones are kept and a portion is missing. The sample lists 2,600 or so clones; under 25% were seen once. As to treatment: randomized to nivolumab then ipilimumab (arm A) or the reverse (arm B). Sequencing was performed on tumor tissue (inferred from file names), taken from a patient given nivolumab and ipilimumab in sequence. The receptors here all came from a human patient with melanoma. Some clones in this sample may be carry-over from other donors' samples.

V is TRBV11-3 and J is TRBJ1-6; D is possibly TRBD1 (5 bases). Trimming cost V 5 bases and J 6 bases, with 17 bases left between them. The CDR3 spans 16 residues. In germline, CDR1 is SGHNT, CDR2 YENEEA. Here the CDR3 reads CASSLSGRNPNSPLHF. For the CDR3, the DNA is TGTGCCAGCAGCCTATCGGGACGGAACCCTAATTCACCCCTCCACTTT.

The J gene is TRBJ1-6, the V gene TRBV6-8, with D possibly being TRBD1 (5 bases). Trimming removed 5 bases from V and 7 bases from J, with 18 bases in between. The germline gives CDR1 MNHGY, CDR2 SAAAGT. The CDR3 has 16 amino acids. CDR3 nucleotide sequence: TGTGCCAGCAGTGTCAGGGCCGGCTCCGTCAATTCACCCCTCCACTTT. Amino acids: CASSVRAGSVNSPLHF.

J is TRBJ2-3 and V is TRBV5-1; possible D gene TRBD2, 5 bases. V was trimmed by 4 bases and J by 2 bases, leaving 14 bases between them. This CDR3 comprises 15 residues. The V gene's germline CDR1 is SGHRS and CDR2 YFSETQ. CDR3 nucleotide sequence: TGCGCCAGCAGCCTCCCTTTGGGAGTCACAGATACGCAGTATTTT. Translating it yields CASSLPLGVTDTQYF.

The rearrangement links TRBV16 to TRBJ2-7; D possibly uses TRBD1 or TRBD2 (5 bases each). Trimming removed 4 bases from V and 3 bases from J, with 13 bases in between. CDR1 and CDR2 from the germline V gene are KGHSY and FQNENV. This CDR3 is built from 14 residues. The CDR3 DNA follows: TGTGCCAGCAGCCGGGGGAGACCGTTCTACGAGCAGTACTTC. This gives the protein CASSRGRPFYEQYF.

This clone was seen more than once but under ten times. The chain uses TRBV6-8 and TRBJ2-2; unclear D gene. Germline CDR1 MNHGY, CDR2 SAAAGT. V dropped 6 bases and J dropped 4 bases, with 12 bases sitting between them. The CDR3 extends over 14 amino acids. This CDR3 is CASSRPGSTGELFF. CDR3 in DNA: TGTGCCAGCAGCAGACCCGGTAGCACCGGGGAGCTGTTTTTT.

This clone was counted between two and nine times. The chain couples TRBV6-8 to TRBJ1-1; D remains ambiguous. Trimming stripped 5 bases from V and 1 base from J, with 8 bases between. This CDR3 comprises 13 residues. CDR1 and CDR2 from the germline V gene are MNHGY and SAAAGT. CDR3 amino acids: CASSRRQNTEAFF. DNA for the CDR3: TGTGCCAGCAGTCGACGACAGAACACTGAAGCTTTCTTT.

In this sample, this clone turned up many times. The chain carries TRBV11-3 and TRBJ2-5; 14 bases are shared with TRBD2. CDR1 and CDR2 from the germline V gene are SGHNT and YENEEA. The J segment lost 9 bases and the V segment lost 5 bases, leaving 8 bases of the junction unmatched. The CDR3 has 15 amino acids. CDR3 DNA sequence: TGTGCCAGCAGCGTCGGACTAGCGGGGGGTCGGGCCCAGTACTTC. It codes for CASSVGLAGGRAQYF.

The chain joins TRBV6-8 to TRBJ1-6; D is ambiguous. This CDR3 is 12 amino acids long. CDR1 MNHGY and CDR2 SAAAGT come from the germline V gene. Trimming removed 7 bases from V and 7 bases from J, with 8 bases in between. CDR3 DNA: TGTGCCAGCAAGGCGGCGAATTCACCCCTCCACTTT. It specifies CASKAANSPLHF.

V usage is TRBV6-8 and J usage is TRBJ1-2; TRBD1 might be the D (5 bases). Germline CDR1 is MNHGY and CDR2 is SAAAGT. V lost 6 bases to trimming and J lost 2 bases, with 22 bases between them. The CDR3 spans 17 residues. In DNA form, the CDR3 reads TGTGCCAGCAGGGGGCCCGTCGCACTACGGGGGAACTATGGCTACACCTTC. The encoded protein is CASRGPVALRGNYGYTF.

The V gene is TRBV5-1, the J gene TRBJ1-2, with TRBD1 as a possible D gene (5 bases). CDR3 length: 15 amino acids. CDR1 is SGHRS and CDR2 is YFSETQ in the germline V gene. The V end was cut by 4 bases, the J end by 7 bases, with 20 bases between. Here the CDR3 reads CASSTGTPRLGGYTF. The DNA of the CDR3 is TGCGCCAGCAGCACCGGGACCCCACGTTTGGGTGGCTACACCTTC. The full variable domain, with the rest looked up from reference TRBV5-1 and TRBJ1-2, is KAGVTQTPRYLIKTRGQQVTLSCSPISGHRSVSWYQQTPGQGLQFLFEYFSETQRNKGNFPGRFSGRQFSNSRSEMNVSTLELGDSALYLCASSTGTPRLGGYTFGSGTRLTVV.

This clone was counted a few times. This sequence joins TRBV30 and TRBJ2-7, with 10 bases aligning to TRBD1. Germline CDR1 is GTSNPN and CDR2 is SVGIG (reference sequence). Trimming cost V 2 bases and J 5 bases; bases outside gene matches: 6. This CDR3 has 14 residues. CDR3 sequence: CAWSLGQGTHEQYF. The CDR3 region has the DNA TGTGCCTGGAGTTTGGGACAGGGGACCCACGAGCAGTACTTC.

V and J are TRBV9 and TRBJ2-7; D perhaps matches TRBD1 (7 bases). The V end was cut by 4 bases, the J end by 4 bases, with 21 bases between. Germline CDR1 reads SGDLS; CDR2 reads YYNGEE. The CDR3 is made up of 16 amino acids. DNA of the CDR3: TGTGCCAGCAGCCCTCACAGTCCAGGGGGGACGTACGAGCAGTACTTC. Amino acids: CASSPHSPGGTYEQYF.

In this sample, this clone turned up a few times. The chain employs TRBV7-4 and TRBJ1-1, with D perhaps TRBD1 (5 bases). Per germline, CDR1 SGHVT and CDR2 SQSDAQ. V gave up 6 bases and J gave up 5 bases, with 13 bases separating them. This CDR3 has 13 amino acids. The CDR3 bases are TGTGCCAGCAGACAGGAGGTTGGAACTGAAGCTTTCTTT. Translated, it gives CASRQEVGTEAFF.

The rearrangement links TRBV19 to TRBJ1-5; TRBD1 is a possible D gene (5 bases). V lost 4 bases to trimming and J lost 0 bases, with 13 bases between them. This CDR3 has 16 residues. Per the germline V gene, CDR1 is LNHDA and CDR2 is SQIVND (reference sequence). CDR3 sequence (DNA): TGTGCCAGTAGTACAACCGGGACCTATAGCAATCAGCCCCAGCATTTT. It translates to CASSTTGTYSNQPQHF.

The genes are TRBV5-1 and TRBJ2-7; the match to TRBD1 covers 10 bases. The germline V gene has CDR1 SGHRS and CDR2 YFSETQ. Unmatched junction bases numbered 7, after V lost 3 bases and J lost 7 bases. This CDR3 has 14 residues. The DNA for the CDR3 is TGCGCCAGCAGCTATCGGGACAGGGGCGGTGAGCAGTACTTC. Protein sequence: CASSYRDRGGEQYF. Filled out from reference TRBV5-1 and TRBJ2-7, the complete variable domain reads KAGVTQTPRYLIKTRGQQVTLSCSPISGHRSVSWYQQTPGQGLQFLFEYFSETQRNKGNFPGRFSGRQFSNSRSEMNVSTLELGDSALYLCASSYRDRGGEQYFGPGTRLTVT.

This clone is labeled as medium-sized. CDR3 DNA sequence: TGTGCCTGGAGTGGTGACAGGGGCTACAATGAGCAGTTCTTC. Translating gives CAWSGDRGYNEQFF. The rearrangement uses TRBV30 and TRBJ2-1; the match to TRBD1 covers 8 bases. The V gene end was trimmed by 1 base and the J gene end by 3 bases; junction bases not matched to a gene: 2. CDR1 and CDR2 from the germline V gene are GTSNPN and SVGIG (reference sequence). The CDR3 is 14 amino acids.

Sample share makes this clone large. The chain is built from TRBV9 and TRBJ1-4; no definite D call. This CDR3 comprises 14 residues. V shed 2 bases and J shed 6 bases, with 11 bases lying between them. Germline V gene sequence: CDR1 SGDLS, CDR2 YYNGEE. The DNA of the CDR3 is TGTGCCAGCAGCGTGGGCAGCCAAGATGAAAAACTGTTTTTT. This codes for CASSVGSQDEKLFF.

The chain has TRBV6-8 and TRBJ1-4, with TRBD1 matching over 8 bases. The CDR3 loop spans 15 amino acids. The J segment lost 8 bases and the V segment lost 6 bases, leaving 11 bases of the junction unmatched. CDR1 is MNHGY and CDR2 is SAAAGT in the germline V gene. The CDR3 nucleotides read TGTGCCAGCAGACCCGGACAGGGAAGTGTCGAAAAACTGTTTTTT. Its protein is CASRPGQGSVEKLFF.

The rearrangement links TRBV9 to TRBJ2-7; the D is unclear. Germline CDR1 reads SGDLS; CDR2 reads YYNGEE. CDR3 length: 14 residues. The ends were cut back, 0 bases at V and 3 bases at J, with 10 bases in the middle. CDR3 residues: CASSVDGDIYEQYF. The CDR3 DNA sequence: TGTGCCAGCAGCGTAGATGGGGATATCTACGAGCAGTACTTC.

The rearrangement joins TRBV28 to TRBJ2-7; D unclear. Germline V gene sequence: CDR1 MDHEN, CDR2 SYDVKM. The CDR3 is 14 amino acids. V was cut by 7 bases and J by 3 bases, with 16 bases left in between. The CDR3 here is CASTPTATLYEQYF. For the CDR3, the DNA is TGTGCCAGCACCCCTACGGCGACCCTCTACGAGCAGTACTTC.

This clone occurred many times. The V call is TRBV6-8, the J call TRBJ1-2; no reliable D call. Per germline, CDR1 MNHGY and CDR2 SAAAGT. Trimming stripped 4 bases from V and 4 bases from J, with 10 bases between. The CDR3 runs 13 residues. In DNA form, the CDR3 reads TGTGCCAGCAGTTCGGGAGAGGGCTATGGCTACACCTTC. Protein product: CASSSGEGYGYTF.

The table lists this clone with a few counts. V is TRBV18 and J is TRBJ1-5; the match to TRBD1 covers 9 bases. Germline loops: CDR1 KGHSH, CDR2 LQKENI. V was pared by 5 bases and J by 2 bases, with 4 bases of the junction left unmatched. This CDR3 comprises 15 residues. Here the CDR3 DNA reads TGTGCCAGCTCAGAGGACAGGGGCCGCAATCAGCCCCAGCATTTT. Protein product: CASSEDRGRNQPQHF.